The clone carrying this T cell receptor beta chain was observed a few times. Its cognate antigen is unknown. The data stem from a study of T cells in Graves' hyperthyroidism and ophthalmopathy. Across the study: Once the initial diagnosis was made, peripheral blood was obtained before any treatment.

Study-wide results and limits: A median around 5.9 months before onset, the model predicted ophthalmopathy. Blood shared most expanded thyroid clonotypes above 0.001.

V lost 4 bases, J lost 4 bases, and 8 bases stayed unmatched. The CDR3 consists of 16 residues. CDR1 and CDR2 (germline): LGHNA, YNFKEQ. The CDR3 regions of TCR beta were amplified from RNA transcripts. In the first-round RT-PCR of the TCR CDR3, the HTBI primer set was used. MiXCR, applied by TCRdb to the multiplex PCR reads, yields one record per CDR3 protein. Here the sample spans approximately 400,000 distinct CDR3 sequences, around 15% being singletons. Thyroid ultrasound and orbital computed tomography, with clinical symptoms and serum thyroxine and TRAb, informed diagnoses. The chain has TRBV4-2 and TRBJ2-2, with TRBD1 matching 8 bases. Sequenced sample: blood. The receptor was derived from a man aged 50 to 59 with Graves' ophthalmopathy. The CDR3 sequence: CASSRTGQEITGELFF. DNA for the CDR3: TGTGCCAGCAGCCGCACGGGACAGGAGATCACCGGGGAGCTGTTTTTT.